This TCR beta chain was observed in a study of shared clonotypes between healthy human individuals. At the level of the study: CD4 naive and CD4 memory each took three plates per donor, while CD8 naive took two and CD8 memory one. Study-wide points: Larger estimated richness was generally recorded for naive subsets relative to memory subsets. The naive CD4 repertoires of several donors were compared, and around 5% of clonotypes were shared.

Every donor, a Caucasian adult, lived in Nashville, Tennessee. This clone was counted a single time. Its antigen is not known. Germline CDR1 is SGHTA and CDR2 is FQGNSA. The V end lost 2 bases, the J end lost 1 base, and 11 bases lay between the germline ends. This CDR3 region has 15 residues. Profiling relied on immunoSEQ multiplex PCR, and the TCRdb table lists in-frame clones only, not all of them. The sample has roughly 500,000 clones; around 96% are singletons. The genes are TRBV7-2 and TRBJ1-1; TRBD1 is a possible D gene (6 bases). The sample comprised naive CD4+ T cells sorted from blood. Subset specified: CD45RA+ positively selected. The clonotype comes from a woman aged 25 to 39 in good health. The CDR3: CASSLTGPPNTEAFF. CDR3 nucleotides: TGTGCCAGCAGCTTAACAGGGCCCCCGAACACTGAAGCTTTCTTT.